The 28 T cell receptor beta chains presented below share a single source sample, sequenced in a study of blood T cell repertoires in COVID-19 (dated by TCRdb to between 2020 and 2021). Library generation was performed with the immunoSEQ multiplex PCR assay. TCRdb took this table from immuneACCESS and kept in-frame rearrangements with V and J called. Such tables lack part of the clones; where checked against another copy, unresolved V genes explain under half of the gap, and the rest is unexplained. Here the sample has hundreds of thousands of clones; around 84% occur a single time. The ten largest clones represent 3% of the sample. The sequencing input was peripheral blood. These receptors all stem from a human donor in a cohort sampled during active COVID-19.

J is TRBJ2-3 and V is TRBV11-3, with a possible D match to TRBD1 (6 bases). Deletions cut 5 bases from V and 1 base from J, with 16 bases between. The CDR3 length is 16 residues. Germline V gene lookup returns CDR1 SGHNT and CDR2 YENEEA. CDR3 protein: CASSQGLDFGTDTQYF. The DNA for the CDR3 is TGTGCCAGCAGCCAGGGGCTAGACTTTGGCACAGATACGCAGTATTTT.

V gene TRBV19 combines with J gene TRBJ1-5, with 9 bases identical to TRBD1. The trim removed 5 bases at V and 0 bases at J, leaving 2 bases unmatched. CDR1 is LNHDA, CDR2 SQIVND, per germline (reference sequence). The CDR3 is 15 residues long. Written as DNA, the CDR3 is TGTGCCAGTAGTGAGGACAGGGGTAGCAATCAGCCCCAGCATTTT. Residues: CASSEDRGSNQPQHF. Filled out from reference TRBV19 and TRBJ1-5, the complete variable domain reads DGGITQSPKYLFRKEGQNVTLSCEQNLNHDAMYWYRQDPGQGLRLIYYSQIVNDFQKGDIAEGYSVSREKKESFPLTVTSAQKNPTAFYLCASSEDRGSNQPQHFGDGTRLSIL.

The chain has TRBV29-1 and TRBJ2-7; TRBD1 matches 8 bases. Trimming cost V 4 bases and J 3 bases; bases outside gene matches: 8. Germline V gene data show CDR1 as SQVTM and CDR2 as ANQGSEA. The CDR3 is 14 residues long. CDR3 in DNA: TGCAGCGTTGGAAGGACAGGGTATCTCTACGAGCAGTACTTC. This sequence encodes CSVGRTGYLYEQYF.

The V gene is TRBV30, the J gene TRBJ2-1, with TRBD2 identical over 12 bases. Losses at the gene ends were 3 bases for V and 0 bases for J; bases not matched to a gene: 9. The CDR3 is 18 amino acids. Germline CDR1 and CDR2: GTSNPN and SVGIG (reference sequence). In nucleotides, the CDR3 is TGTGCCTGGAGACAGGGACTAGCGGGCTTGAGCTCCTACAATGAGCAGTTCTTC. It yields the protein CAWRQGLAGLSSYNEQFF.

The chain recombines TRBV30 with TRBJ2-3; possibly TRBD2 for D (6 bases). The CDR3 runs to 14 residues. CDR1 and CDR2 from the germline V gene are GTSNPN and SVGIG (reference sequence). V gave up 7 bases and J gave up 4 bases, with 18 bases separating them. CDR3 protein: CAYRLGVPPDTQYF. CDR3 nucleotides: TGTGCCTACAGACTAGGTGTCCCCCCAGATACGCAGTATTTT.

This chain uses TRBV6-6 with TRBJ1-1; TRBD1 matches at 9 bases. Trimming removed 5 bases from V and 4 bases from J; junction bases left unmatched: 8. The CDR3 totals 15 residues. Per the germline V gene, CDR1 is MNHNY and CDR2 is SVGAGI (reference sequence). The CDR3: CASSKPTGGGTEAFF. CDR3 nucleotides: TGTGCCAGCAGTAAACCGACAGGGGGAGGCACTGAAGCTTTCTTT.

The rearrangement joins TRBV5-1 to TRBJ2-3; 15 bases are a match to TRBD2. This CDR3 is built from 18 residues. V shed 5 bases and J 4 bases; nucleotides not matched to a gene: 11. Per the germline V gene, CDR1 is SGHRS and CDR2 is YFSETQ. As DNA, the CDR3 is TGCGCCAGCAGTTTCGGACTAGCGGGGGGGCTGGGCGCAGATACGCAGTATTTT. This sequence encodes CASSFGLAGGLGADTQYF.

CDR3 loop: CASSTGLLMNTEAFF. CDR3 in DNA: TGTGCCAGCAGCACGGGACTTCTTATGAACACTGAAGCTTTCTTT. The chain carries TRBV3-1 (or the pseudogene TRBV3-2) and TRBJ1-1, with D tentatively TRBD1 (5 bases). This CDR3 contains 15 residues. V lost 5 bases and J 0 bases, leaving 13 bases between the germline ends. Looked up from germline, CDR1 is LGHDT and CDR2 is YNNKEL (reference sequence).

The chain carries TRBV27 and TRBJ1-4; D unclear. CDR1 MNHEY and CDR2 SMNVEV come from the germline V gene (reference sequence). The CDR3 length is 14 residues. V was pared by 6 bases and J by 2 bases, with 10 bases between. As DNA, the CDR3 is TGTGCCAGCAGCCTCCACGGGACTAATGAAAAACTGTTTTTT. Translation gives CASSLHGTNEKLFF.

The chain employs TRBV3-1 (or the pseudogene TRBV3-2) and TRBJ2-7, with D maybe TRBD1 (6 bases). The V gene lost 6 bases and the J gene lost 6 bases, with 33 bases spanning the gap. CDR3 size: 19 residues. Germline V lookup: CDR1 LGHDT, CDR2 YNNKEL (reference sequence). For the CDR3, the DNA is TGTGCCAGCAGAGATACCGGATTCAGGGGTGGCAGACACCGGGGCGAGCAGTACTTC. Protein sequence: CASRDTGFRGGRHRGEQYF.

The V call is TRBV9, the J call TRBJ2-1; TRBD2 matches at 14 bases. CDR1 and CDR2 from the germline V gene are SGDLS and YYNGEE. The V gene end was trimmed by 4 bases and the J gene end by 8 bases; junction bases not matched to a gene: 8. There are 16 residues in the CDR3. CDR3 DNA sequence: TGTGCCAGCAGCACGGGGACTAGCGGGAGTGGGGATGAGCAGTTCTTC. This gives the protein CASSTGTSGSGDEQFF.

The rearrangement uses TRBV7-3 and TRBJ1-2; the match to TRBD1 covers 7 bases. The CDR3 loop spans 14 amino acids. From germline, CDR1 is SGHTA and CDR2 FQGTGA. V was clipped by 5 bases and J by 5 bases; unmatched bases: 8. The CDR3 coding sequence is TGTGCCAGCAGCCCCCAGGGACAGTCTTATGGCTACACCTTC. It translates to CASSPQGQSYGYTF.

This clone appeared a few times. The chain combines TRBV2 with TRBJ1-4; weak D call: TRBD1 (6 bases). CDR1 and CDR2 from the germline V gene are SNHLY and FYNNEI. The V end was cut by 4 bases, the J end by 10 bases, with 10 bases between. There are 12 residues in the CDR3. CDR3 loop: CASSGEQGKLFF. The CDR3 nucleotides read TGTGCCAGCAGTGGAGAACAGGGAAAACTGTTTTTT.

The CDR3 DNA reads TGTGCCAGCAGGGCCGGCTTCATAAATTTCAGGGACATTCCGAACACTGAAGCTTTCTTT. It translates to CASRAGFINFRDIPNTEAFF. The chain is built from TRBV5-5 and TRBJ1-1, with D tentatively TRBD1 (6 bases). Germline CDR1 is SGHKS and CDR2 is YYEKEE (reference sequence). This CDR3 is 20 amino acids long. V lost 5 bases to trimming and J lost 1 base, with 30 bases between them.

The genes are TRBV6-5 and TRBJ1-6; the D is unclear. Trimming took off 5 bases at V and 5 bases at J, with 10 bases between the two ends. The CDR3 sequence is 14 residues long. CDR1 and CDR2 from the germline V gene are MNHEY and SVGAGI. CDR3 amino acids: CASSSGRDNSPLHF. DNA for the CDR3: TGTGCCAGCAGTAGCGGGAGAGATAATTCACCCCTCCACTTT.

The chain couples TRBV9 to TRBJ2-1; 9 bases agree with TRBD1. CDR3 size: 15 residues. The germline gives CDR1 SGDLS, CDR2 YYNGEE. V gave up 3 bases and J gave up 6 bases; unmatched junction bases: 7. DNA for the CDR3: TGTGCCAGCAGCGCCCGGGACAGGGTGGGCAATGAGCAGTTCTTC. This codes for CASSARDRVGNEQFF. The full variable domain, rest sourced from reference TRBV9 and TRBJ2-1, is DSGVTQTPKHLITATGQRVTLRCSPRSGDLSVYWYQQSLDQGLQFLIQYYNGEERAKGNILERFSAQQFPDLHSELNLSSLELGDSALYFCASSARDRVGNEQFFGPGTRLTVL.

This clone showed up just a few times. The chain couples TRBV5-5 to TRBJ1-1; D perhaps matches TRBD1 (5 bases). CDR1 is SGHKS and CDR2 is YYEKEE in the germline V gene (reference sequence). The CDR3 is 13 residues long. With 5 bases removed from V and 4 bases from J, the gap between germline ends came to 12 bases. CDR3 nucleotides: TGTGCCAGCAGAGAGTTAGGGGTCACTGAAGCTTTCTTT. This translates into CASRELGVTEAFF.

The chain employs TRBV2 and TRBJ2-7; 7 bases are shared with TRBD1. The J segment lost 3 bases and the V segment lost 1 base, leaving 3 bases of the junction unmatched. Germline V gene sequence: CDR1 SNHLY, CDR2 FYNNEI. CDR3 length equals 14 residues. CDR3 residues: CASSEGPGGYEQYF. DNA for the CDR3: TGTGCCAGCAGTGAAGGTCCAGGGGGCTACGAGCAGTACTTC. The entire variable domain, with the rest obtained from reference TRBV2 and TRBJ2-7, is as follows: EPEVTQTPSHQVTQMGQEVILRCVPISNHLYFYWYRQILGQKVEFLVSFYNNEISEKSEIFDDQFSVERPDGSNFTLKIRSTKLEDSAMYFCASSEGPGGYEQYFGPGTRLTVT.

As DNA, the CDR3 is TGTGCCAGCAGAGGAGGGGGCGCCTTGACCGGGGAGCTGTTTTTT. This codes for CASRGGGALTGELFF. The V gene is TRBV25-1, the J gene TRBJ2-2; D might be TRBD1 (7 bases). The CDR3 is made up of 15 amino acids. Germline CDR1 reads MGHDK; CDR2 reads SYGVNS. The V gene lost 6 bases and the J gene lost 5 bases, with 16 bases spanning the gap.

The chain is built from TRBV19 and TRBJ1-4; 8 nucleotides agree with TRBD1. V dropped 10 bases and J dropped 5; count of bases not matched to a gene: 6. The CDR3 sequence is 13 residues long. Germline V lookup: CDR1 LNHDA, CDR2 SQIVND (reference sequence). CDR3 sequence reads: CATPGQVNEKLFF. The CDR3 DNA is TGTGCCACCCCGGGACAGGTAAATGAAAAACTGTTTTTT.

The chain employs TRBV11-2 and TRBJ2-7, with 7 bases lining up with TRBD1. Germline CDR1 and CDR2: SGHAT and FQNNGV. The CDR3 runs 14 residues. After removal of 0 bases from V and 3 bases from J, the junction contained 2 bases not matched to a gene. DNA of the CDR3: TGTGCCAGCAGCTTAGATAACAGGGGCTACGAGCAGTACTTC. Its translation: CASSLDNRGYEQYF.

This chain links TRBV28 with TRBJ2-5, with 8 positions matching TRBD2. V shed 4 bases and J 2 bases; nucleotides not matched to a gene: 12. This CDR3 comprises 17 residues. The germline gives CDR1 MDHEN, CDR2 SYDVKM. The CDR3 region is CASSSPSGGDVQETQYF. The CDR3 DNA sequence: TGTGCCAGCAGTTCCCCCAGCGGGGGCGACGTTCAAGAGACCCAGTACTTC. Using reference TRBV28 and TRBJ2-5 for the parts outside the CDR3, the full variable domain is DVKVTQSSRYLVKRTGEKVFLECVQDMDHENMFWYRQDPGLGLRLIYFSYDVKMKEKGDIPEGYSVSREKKERFSLILESASTNQTSMYLCASSSPSGGDVQETQYFGPGTRLLVL.

The sample holds a few counts of this clone. The V call is TRBV27, the J call TRBJ2-1, with no clear D. The V end lost 0 bases, the J end lost 3 bases, and 6 bases lay between the germline ends. The CDR3 consists of 14 residues. Germline CDR1 MNHEY, CDR2 SMNVEV (reference sequence). This CDR3 is CASSLSRVYNEQFF. The CDR3 nucleotides are TGTGCCAGCAGTTTATCGAGAGTCTACAATGAGCAGTTCTTC.

The J gene is TRBJ2-2, the V gene TRBV7-9; 11 positions match TRBD2. V trimming: 5 bases; J trimming: 1 base; junction bases outside the gene matches: 18. CDR3 length equals 21 residues. CDR1 and CDR2 from the germline V gene are SEHNR and FQNEAQ (reference sequence). The CDR3 nucleotides read TGTGCCAGCAGCACCCCGTTAGATCCTAAGCTAGCGGGGGGGAACACCGGGGAGCTGTTTTTT. This translates into CASSTPLDPKLAGGNTGELFF.

The chain couples TRBV11-2 to TRBJ1-5, with unresolved D. The germline CDR1 and CDR2 sequences are SGHAT and FQNNGV. V was cut by 3 bases and J by 1 base, with 4 bases left in between. The CDR3 totals 13 residues. CDR3 in DNA: TGTGCCAGCAGCTTCAGAAGCAATCAGCCCCAGCATTTT. Protein: CASSFRSNQPQHF.

The gene calls are TRBV12-3 or TRBV12-4 and TRBJ2-7; no clear D gene. CDR3 size: 11 residues. Trimming took off 4 bases at V and 8 bases at J, with 9 bases between the two ends. In nucleotides, the CDR3 is TGTGCCAGCAGTTCTATCGAAAAGCAGTACTTC. It is translated as CASSSIEKQYF.

The rearrangement joins TRBV11-2 to TRBJ2-3; TRBD2 aligns across 11 bases. This CDR3 contains 15 residues. CDR1 is SGHAT, CDR2 FQNNGV, per germline. J gave up 3 bases and V 5 bases, and 4 bases lay outside the gene matches. For the CDR3, the DNA is TGTGCCAGCAGCCCGTGGACTAGCGGGACAGATACGCAGTATTTT. Its translation: CASSPWTSGTDTQYF.

The rearrangement joins TRBV30 to TRBJ2-7, with 11 positions matching TRBD1. V shed 5 bases and J 0 bases; nucleotides not matched to a gene: 0. The germline V gene encodes CDR1 GTSNPN and CDR2 SVGIG (reference sequence). The CDR3 loop spans 13 amino acids. The CDR3 coding sequence is TGTGCCTGGGGGACAGGGGGCTCCTACGAGCAGTACTTC. As protein: CAWGTGGSYEQYF.